This T cell receptor beta chain originates from a study of CD8+CD57+ T cells in acquired aplastic anemia listed by TCRdb under 2018. Background for the entire study: On average, sorted CD4+ and CD8+ cells yielded 3 to 4 ug of extracted DNA, with a range of about 0.17 to 27.4 ug. Mean read counts for healthy donor samples were about 10 million for CD4+ cells and fewer than 12 million for CD8+ cells.

In this study, sorted CD4+ and CD8+ T cells from the blood of healthy subjects and of severe aplastic anemia patients had their TCR repertoires deep-sequenced. Ficoll-Paque density gradient centrifugation was used to isolate peripheral blood mononuclear cells. Before DNA extraction, CD4+ and CD8+ T cells were sorted by FACS or by magnetic beads. Genomic DNA was used as template for profiling of TCR beta VDJ combinations and CDR3 sequences. TCR repertoire sequencing was run on an Illumina HiSeq 2000. From the authors' description of their analysis: Repertoire assessment relied on Simpson's diversity index, CDR3 size and DJ length profiles, and TRBV/TRBJ rearrangement plots. The immunodominant clone was defined as the most abundant DNA sequence in deep sequencing data. CDR3 amino acid sequences were screened for sharing across subjects and were compared with published repertoires and the VDJdb database. TCRdb itself trimmed the public reads at Q25 with fastp, ran MiXCR and retained productive beta chains. Identical CDR3 proteins give one entry, which carries the most common genes and DNA. V and J calls and clone size were set by TCRdb, not the authors. The sample table contains 190,000 or so distinct CDR3 sequences; only one count was recorded for around 60% of them. The ten top clones hold approximately 32% of the sample.

What the research found in general, with its limitations: No significant difference in CD8+ Simpson's diversity was found between patients and healthy controls (P=0.060). Roughly 30 CD8+ CDR3 sequences were found to be shared between patients and controls, but these sequences appeared to be highly expressed in patients and within the immunodominant clones of the patients.

As regards this clonotype: This receptor's antigen is unknown. No much larger clone is present one base from it, and per-base qualities are unavailable.

As encoded in the germline V gene, CDR1 is SGDLS while CDR2 is YYNGEE. The CDR3 goes from the cysteine to the phenylalanine over 15 residues. Left in the record is the CDR3 DNA by itself, 45 bases read in frame from the first base. The junction carries 14 bases between V and J, which are trimmed by 5 bases and 2 bases respectively. The sequenced sample consisted of sorted CD4+, CD8+, or CD8+CD57+ T cells (not recorded which) from PBMCs. The V and J genes are TRBV9 and TRBJ2-1; the D region possibly corresponds to TRBD2 (6 bases align). This receptor was identified in a human donor in good health. The CDR3 protein sequence reads: CASSTGGSAYNEQFF. DNA sequence: TGTGCCAGCAGTACCGGGGGATCCGCCTACAATGAGCAGTTCTTC.